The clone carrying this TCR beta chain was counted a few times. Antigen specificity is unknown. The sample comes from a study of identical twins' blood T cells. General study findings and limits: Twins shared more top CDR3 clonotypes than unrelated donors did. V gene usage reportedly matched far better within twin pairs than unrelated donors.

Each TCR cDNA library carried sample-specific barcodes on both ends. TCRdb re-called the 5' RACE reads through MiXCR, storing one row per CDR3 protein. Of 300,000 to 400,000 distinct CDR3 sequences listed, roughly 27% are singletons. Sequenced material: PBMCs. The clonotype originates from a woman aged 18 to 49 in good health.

CDR3 DNA sequence: TGTGCCAGCAGTGAACTGATCGGGACTAGCGGGAGCACAGATACGCAGTATTTT. Its protein product is CASSELIGTSGSTDTQYF. V gene TRBV6-1 combines with J gene TRBJ2-3; 12 bases map to TRBD2. Germline lookup yields CDR1 MNHNS and CDR2 SASEGT. The V gene end was trimmed by 2 bases and the J gene end by 0 bases; junction bases not matched to a gene: 6. The CDR3 is 18 amino acids.